The present T cell receptor beta chain was sequenced within a study of T cell responses to AZD1222 COVID-19 vaccine. Findings and limits, study-wide: CD4 TCRs covered the whole spike, strongest at regions 160-218 and 743-854. The reported proportion of spike-specific TCRs targeting unmutated variant regions was nearly half.

This clone appeared once. Its antigen is not identified. The V gene end was trimmed by 4 bases and the J gene end by 4 bases; junction bases not matched to a gene: 6. The CDR3 loop spans 14 amino acids. From germline, CDR1 is SGDLS and CDR2 YYNGEE. Whether given at about 4 or about 12 weeks, second doses were pooled. The method was immunoSEQ multiplex PCR; TCRdb's version includes in-frame clones alone and lacks a portion of them. The sample shows about 150,000 clones, 80% to 95% of them seen only once. The chain couples TRBV9 to TRBJ1-1; 8 bases fit TRBD1. Source: peripheral blood, taken 28 days after the second AZD1222 dose. This TCR was sampled from an adult who received the AZD1222 COVID-19 vaccine. The CDR3 coding sequence is TGTGCCAGCAGCCAGGGACAGGCTGGCACTGAAGCTTTCTTT. As protein: CASSQGQAGTEAFF.